Each of the 16 T cell receptor beta chains below was sequenced from the same sample in a study of T cells after yellow fever vaccination. Using its own MiXCR run on the 5' RACE reads, TCRdb lists one record per CDR3 protein. The sample includes approximately 330,000 distinct CDR3 sequences, around 12% of them seen just once. Source: CD4+ T cells sorted from PBMCs, taken 15 days after the yellow fever booster vaccination. The receptors originated from a man aged 18 to 35 who received the YFV17D yellow fever vaccine.

The sample holds one count of this clonotype. The rearrangement links TRBV6-1 to TRBJ2-3, with D maybe TRBD2 (5 bases). V was shortened by 2 bases and J by 4 bases, with 10 bases between the two germline ends. Germline V lookup: CDR1 MNHNS, CDR2 SASEGT. The CDR3 runs 14 residues. CDR3 nucleotide sequence: TGTGCCAGCAGTGAACATCCGGGATCAGATACGCAGTATTTT. Amino acids: CASSEHPGSDTQYF.

This clonotype was detected only a few times. The chain combines TRBV20-1 with TRBJ1-2; D remains unclear. Germline V gene lookup returns CDR1 DFQATT and CDR2 SNEGSKA (reference sequence). Trimming took off 5 bases at V and 5 bases at J, with 12 bases between the two ends. The CDR3 runs 12 residues. CDR3 sequence: CSAPARWYGYTF. The DNA of the CDR3 is TGCAGTGCTCCAGCGAGGTGGTATGGCTACACCTTC.

The chain combines TRBV21-1 with TRBJ2-7; TRBD2, as called in the table, went unchecked against the DNA. TRBV21-1 is marked as a pseudogene. This CDR3 is built from 16 residues. The CDR3 loop is CASTKRAWRDTYEQYV. CDR3 DNA sequence: TGTGCCAGCACGAAGAGGGCCTGGCGGGACACCTACGAGCAGTACGTC.

This clonotype was recorded many times. The chain employs TRBV7-9 and TRBJ2-1; no reliable D call. There are 15 residues in the CDR3. Germline lookup yields CDR1 SEHNR and CDR2 FQNEAQ (reference sequence). V dropped 2 bases and J dropped 2 bases, with 10 bases sitting between them. CDR3: CASSLTRTAYNEQFF. For the CDR3, the DNA is TGTGCCAGCAGCTTAACCAGGACCGCCTACAATGAGCAGTTCTTC. Full variable domain (outside the CDR3, taken from reference TRBV7-9 and TRBJ2-1): DTGVSQNPRHKITKRGQNVTFRCDPISEHNRLYWYRQTLGQGPEFLTYFQNEAQLEKSRLLSDRFSAERPKGSFSTLEIQRTEQGDSAMYLCASSLTRTAYNEQFFGPGTRLTVL.

This chain joins TRBV28 and TRBJ2-3, with TRBD1 identical over 7 bases. The CDR3 is 12 residues long. Germline trimming cut 11 bases from V and 4 bases from J; bases unmatched to any gene: 6. The germline V gene encodes CDR1 MDHEN and CDR2 SYDVKM. Here the CDR3 DNA reads TGTGCCCTCTCGACAGGGCCAGATACGCAGTATTTT. Amino acids: CALSTGPDTQYF.

The chain carries TRBV5-1 and TRBJ1-1; the D gene is possibly TRBD1 (5 bases). The CDR3 totals 16 residues. V was trimmed by 2 bases and J by 0 bases, leaving 14 bases between them. From germline, CDR1 is SGHRS and CDR2 YFSETQ. The CDR3 bases are TGCGCCAGCAGCTTTGGCGGGGGAGTAATGAACACTGAAGCTTTCTTT. Protein: CASSFGGGVMNTEAFF.

The chain uses TRBV4-1 and TRBJ1-6; the match to TRBD1 covers 7 bases. The CDR3 covers 15 residues. Per the germline V gene, CDR1 is MGHRA and CDR2 is YSYEKL. Trimming removed 4 bases from V and 4 bases from J; junction bases left unmatched: 4. The CDR3 nucleotides read TGCGCCAGCAGCCCCGACAGGGCTTATAATTCACCCCTCCACTTT. This codes for CASSPDRAYNSPLHF.

The rearrangement joins TRBV4-1 to TRBJ1-2, with D uncertain. The CDR3 contains 17 residues. From germline, CDR1 is MGHRA and CDR2 YSYEKL. Trimming left V 4 bases short and J 8 bases short, with 26 bases between. This chain's CDR3 is CASSLSAVLKLHWGYTF. The CDR3 DNA reads TGCGCCAGCAGCCTATCCGCGGTCCTAAAGTTACATTGGGGCTACACCTTC.

The V call is TRBV19, the J call TRBJ1-2, with a possible D match to TRBD1 (6 bases). V gave up 7 bases and J gave up 1 base, with 16 bases separating them. The CDR3 contains 15 residues. CDR1 and CDR2 (germline): LNHDA, SQIVND (reference sequence). For the CDR3, the DNA is TGTGCCAGTACCACAAGAGGGGGGATTAACTATGGCTACACCTTC. Amino acids: CASTTRGGINYGYTF.

The CDR3 DNA sequence: TGTGCCAGCAGGCCGGACAGCTCAGATACGCAGTATTTT. Translation: CASRPDSSDTQYF. V and J are TRBV6-4 and TRBJ2-3; maybe TRBD1 (6 bases). Between the trimmed V and J ends, which lost 6 bases and 4 bases, there was a span of 11 bases. The CDR3 has 13 amino acids. CDR1 is MRHNA and CDR2 is SNTAGT in the germline V gene.

This clonotype was found a few times. This chain joins TRBV29-1 and TRBJ2-2; 8 nucleotides match TRBD2. This CDR3 region has 16 residues. Trimming took 6 bases from V and 2 from J; bases not matched to a gene: 11. The germline CDR1 and CDR2 sequences are SQVTM and ANQGSEA. CDR3 residues: CSVPGRGALNTGELFF. CDR3 in DNA: TGCAGCGTCCCCGGGAGGGGGGCATTAAACACCGGGGAGCTGTTTTTT.

This sequence joins TRBV20-1 and TRBJ2-7, with TRBD1 matching 8 bases. The CDR3 is 12 residues long. The germline V gene encodes CDR1 DFQATT and CDR2 SNEGSKA (reference sequence). V lost 7 bases to trimming and J lost 3 bases; unmatched junction nucleotides: 5. This chain's CDR3 is CSVNGQGYEQYF. DNA for the CDR3: TGCAGTGTTAATGGACAGGGCTACGAGCAGTACTTC.

This clonotype was counted many times. The chain uses TRBV4-3 and TRBJ2-3; the D is unclear. V gave up 0 bases and J gave up 6 bases, with 7 bases separating them. Germline lookup yields CDR1 LGHNA and CDR2 YSLEER. The CDR3 has 13 amino acids. In nucleotides, the CDR3 is TGCGCCAGCAGCCAAGAAACGTGGGATACGCAGTATTTT. Its translation: CASSQETWDTQYF.

This clonotype came up a few times. The chain uses TRBV18 and TRBJ2-3; 7 nucleotides agree with TRBD1. V was clipped by 5 bases and J by 3 bases; unmatched bases: 5. CDR3 length equals 14 residues. Germline CDR1 reads KGHSH; CDR2 reads LQKENI. The DNA for the CDR3 is TGTGCCAGCTCAGAGGGGGCTCCTACAGATACGCAGTATTTT. This encodes CASSEGAPTDTQYF.

The chain links TRBV20-1 to TRBJ2-1; TRBD2 aligns across 7 bases. The CDR3 extends over 15 amino acids. The germline V gene encodes CDR1 DFQATT and CDR2 SNEGSKA (reference sequence). Trimming cost V 0 bases and J 6 bases; bases outside gene matches: 8. The CDR3 sequence is CSARDRRTSGNEQFF. The CDR3, as DNA: TGCAGTGCTAGAGATCGCCGGACTAGTGGCAATGAGCAGTTCTTC.

The chain employs TRBV10-3 and TRBJ2-7, with D unresolved. Germline assignment: CDR1 ENHRY and CDR2 SYGVKD. The CDR3 contains 12 residues. V lost 0 bases to trimming and J lost 3 bases, with 3 bases between them. The CDR3, as DNA: TGTGCCATCAGTGAGTCTAGCTACGAGCAGTACTTC. This translates into CAISESSYEQYF.